What follows are 22 T cell receptor beta chains derived from one specimen sequenced in a study of read filtering for tumor transcriptome and immune sequencing. From around 440 ng of RNA, a library with molecular barcoded alpha/delta and beta/gamma adaptors was made. TCRdb itself ran the reads through MiXCR, one entry per CDR3 protein. The top ten clones hold over 13% of a sample with tens of thousands of distinct CDR3 sequences, 15% to 25% of them seen once. Sequencing was carried out using a population of CD138-negative cells sorted from bone marrow. The receptors stem from a donor at least 40 years old with multiple myeloma.

V is TRBV7-3 and J is TRBJ2-3; D might be TRBD1 (6 bases). The CDR3 runs 14 residues. Germline V gene data show CDR1 as SGHTA and CDR2 as FQGTGA. Trimming stripped 3 bases from V and 4 bases from J, with 11 bases between. The CDR3 sequence is CASSLGATSDTQYF. The DNA for the CDR3 is TGTGCCAGCAGCTTGGGGGCCACTTCAGATACGCAGTATTTT.

A remark on this clonotype: The junction does not match germline at one end; this may be a read error. The V and J genes are TRBV6-2 or TRBV6-3 and TRBJ1-1; D unresolved. The CDR3 runs to 13 residues. Germline V gene lookup returns CDR1 MNHEY and CDR2 SVGEGT. CDR3 residues: CASSYLLNTDAFF. In nucleotides, the CDR3 is TGTGCCAGCAGTTACTTGTTGAACACTGACGCTTTCTTT.

Note on this clonotype: This likely stems from a read error, as it lies one base from a far larger clone. The chain has TRBV6-5 and TRBJ2-1, with TRBD2 matching over 9 bases. Germline values: CDR1 MNHEY, CDR2 SVGAGI. J was trimmed by 11 bases and V by 6 bases; bases with no gene match: 14. CDR3 length: 15 residues. The CDR3: CASSLYSGSRNKQFF. CDR3 sequence (DNA): TGTGCCAGCAGCCTATATAGCGGGAGTCGTAATAAGCAGTTCTTC.

This clonotype was counted many times. The CDR3 region has the DNA TGTGCCAGCAGCTGGGATTCTGGAGGGTCGAACACTGAAGCTTTCTTT. Its protein product is CASSWDSGGSNTEAFF. The genes are TRBV5-6 and TRBJ1-1; D uncertain. This CDR3 has 16 residues. V lost 3 bases and J 1 base, leaving 16 bases between the germline ends. CDR1 is SGHDT, CDR2 YYEEEE, per germline.

The rearrangement links TRBV6-2 or TRBV6-3 to TRBJ1-5, with D uncertain. The V gene's germline CDR1 is MNHEY and CDR2 SVGEGT. Deletions cut 6 bases from V and 0 bases from J, with 12 bases between. The CDR3 consists of 15 residues. The CDR3 spells CASSGTLYSNQPQHF. The CDR3 nucleotides are TGTGCCAGCAGCGGCACACTTTATAGCAATCAGCCCCAGCATTTT.

This clonotype was detected ten times or more. This sequence joins TRBV7-9 and TRBJ2-7, with TRBD1 identical over 8 bases. This CDR3 comprises 15 residues. V lost 5 bases and J lost 2; bases outside the gene matches: 8. Germline V gene lookup returns CDR1 SEHNR and CDR2 FQNEAQ (reference sequence). Here the CDR3 DNA reads TGTGCCAGCAGCCAGGACAGGGATCACCCCTACGAGCAGTACTTC. This sequence encodes CASSQDRDHPYEQYF. The entire variable domain, with the rest obtained from reference TRBV7-9 and TRBJ2-7, is as follows: DTGVSQNPRHKITKRGQNVTFRCDPISEHNRLYWYRQTLGQGPEFLTYFQNEAQLEKSRLLSDRFSAERPKGSFSTLEIQRTEQGDSAMYLCASSQDRDHPYEQYFGPGTRLTVT.

This clonotype was observed at least ten times. The chain employs TRBV11-3 and TRBJ2-5, with D perhaps TRBD1 or TRBD2 (5 bases each). The CDR3 runs 15 residues. The germline V gene encodes CDR1 SGHNT and CDR2 YENEEA. V lost 1 base to trimming and J lost 5 bases, with 14 bases between them. In DNA, the CDR3 is TGTGCCAGCAGCTTAGCTTCAGGGAGAAGGGAGACCCAGTACTTC. Translated, it gives CASSLASGRRETQYF.

This clonotype was observed many times. CDR3 loop: CASNAGPSYEQYF. CDR3 nucleotide sequence: TGTGCCAGCAACGCGGGCCCCTCCTACGAGCAGTACTTC. The chain links TRBV3-1 to TRBJ2-7; tentative D call: TRBD2 (5 bases). Germline V lookup: CDR1 LGHDT, CDR2 YNNKEL (reference sequence). V was trimmed by 7 bases and J by 0 bases, leaving 10 bases between them. This CDR3 contains 13 residues.

As for this clonotype: Because it lacks the conserved phenylalanine or tryptophan at the end, this CDR3 is likely a read error. The V gene is TRBV6-2 or TRBV6-3, the J gene TRBJ1-1; D remains unclear. This CDR3 is built from 15 residues. Germline values: CDR1 MNHEY, CDR2 SVGEGT. CDR3 bases: TGTGCCGGCAGTTACTCCATAGGACGTGTGAGTACGGCTTTCCTT. The encoded protein is CAGSYSIGRVSTAFL.

With regard to this clonotype: One junction end disagrees with the germline gene, perhaps due to a read error. CDR3 DNA: TGCACTGCTAGAACTAGCGGGAGAGGTTACGAGCAGTACTTC. Encoded protein: CTARTSGRGYEQYF. The chain employs TRBV20-1 and TRBJ2-7; 11 bases agree with TRBD2. The CDR3 runs to 14 residues. In germline, CDR1 is DFQATT, CDR2 SNEGSKA (reference sequence).

This clonotype was observed many times. The genes are TRBV2 and TRBJ2-1; D is unresolved. Deletions cut 1 base from V and 0 bases from J, with 7 bases between. Germline V gene lookup returns CDR1 SNHLY and CDR2 FYNNEI. The CDR3 runs 15 residues. The CDR3 bases are TGTGCCAGCAGTGAAGAGGACCCCTCCTACAATGAGCAGTTCTTC. This sequence encodes CASSEEDPSYNEQFF. Together with reference TRBV2 and TRBJ2-1, the CDR3 gives the full variable domain: EPEVTQTPSHQVTQMGQEVILRCVPISNHLYFYWYRQILGQKVEFLVSFYNNEISEKSEIFDDQFSVERPDGSNFTLKIRSTKLEDSAMYFCASSEEDPSYNEQFFGPGTRLTVL.

This clonotype was seen at least ten times. The chain recombines TRBV6-2 or TRBV6-3 with TRBJ2-2; D is ambiguous. Germline assignment: CDR1 MNHEY and CDR2 SVGEGT. V lost 3 bases, J lost 4 bases, and 6 bases lay in between. The CDR3 is 13 amino acids. The CDR3 here is CASSYPGTGELFF. Written as DNA, the CDR3 is TGTGCCAGCAGTTATCCGGGCACCGGGGAGCTGTTTTTT.

Many counts were recorded for this clonotype. The chain links TRBV28 to TRBJ1-1; D remains unclear. V lost 3 bases and J 11 bases, leaving 10 bases between the germline ends. The length of the CDR3 is 11 residues. Germline values: CDR1 MDHEN, CDR2 SYDVKM. The CDR3 DNA reads as TGTGCCAGCAGTTTTCAGGTCAGGGCTTTCTTT. Translated: CASSFQVRAFF.

The chain employs TRBV19 and TRBJ1-5; 8 bases match TRBD1. Germline CDR1 LNHDA, CDR2 SQIVND (reference sequence). J gave up 3 bases and V 1 base, and 5 bases lay outside the gene matches. The CDR3 loop spans 16 amino acids. The CDR3 coding sequence is TGTGCCAGTAGTATAGGTGGACAGGGAAACAATCAGCCCCAGCATTTT. It encodes CASSIGGQGNNQPQHF.

This clonotype was counted ten times or more. V and J are TRBV7-9 and TRBJ2-2; 9 nucleotides match TRBD1. This CDR3 has 16 amino acids. J gave up 5 bases and V 5 bases, and 9 bases lay outside the gene matches. Germline loops: CDR1 SEHNR, CDR2 FQNEAQ (reference sequence). The CDR3 DNA reads TGTGCCAGCAGCACCCCGACGGGACAGGGTACCGGGGAGCTGTTTTTT. Protein: CASSTPTGQGTGELFF.

This clonotype was observed many times. The gene calls are TRBV20-1 and TRBJ1-1, with TRBD1 as a possible D gene (6 bases). CDR1 and CDR2 (germline): DFQATT, SNEGSKA (reference sequence). CDR3 size: 13 residues. The V end lost 2 bases, the J end lost 6 bases, and 13 bases lay between the germline ends. The CDR3 is CSARTDSRSEAFF. The DNA for the CDR3 is TGCAGTGCTAGAACGGACAGTAGGTCTGAAGCTTTCTTT.

This clonotype was detected many times. The genes are TRBV28 and TRBJ1-2; no clear D gene. This CDR3 spans 16 amino acids. CDR1 and CDR2 from the germline V gene are MDHEN and SYDVKM. V was pared by 5 bases and J by 1 base, with 17 bases between. The CDR3 sequence is CASSTPLTPDNYGYTF. The DNA for the CDR3 is TGTGCCAGCAGTACCCCCTTGACACCCGATAACTATGGCTACACCTTC.

There are many counts of this clonotype. V usage is TRBV20-1 and J usage is TRBJ1-1, with D maybe TRBD1 (5 bases). V lost 6 bases to trimming and J lost 5 bases, with 19 bases between them. Germline-derived CDR1 and CDR2 are DFQATT and SNEGSKA (reference sequence). This CDR3 has 14 amino acids. The CDR3 DNA reads TGCAGTGCAACCCAGGGCCGGGCCCGTACTGAAGCTTTCTTT. It codes for CSATQGRARTEAFF.

This clonotype was seen ten or more times. CDR3 region: CASSIGGIDGTGELFF. DNA of the CDR3: TGTGCCAGTAGTATCGGTGGGATTGATGGCACCGGGGAGCTGTTTTTT. The genes are TRBV19 and TRBJ2-2; D remains unclear. CDR1 LNHDA and CDR2 SQIVND come from the germline V gene (reference sequence). This CDR3 has 16 residues. V was trimmed by 3 bases and J by 4 bases, leaving 15 bases between them.

This clonotype was recorded only once. At one of its ends the junction is not consistent with the germline gene, which may arise from a read error. The rearrangement uses TRBV5-1 and TRBJ1-1, with TRBD1 identical over 7 bases. Germline lookup yields CDR1 SGHRS and CDR2 YFSETQ. CDR3 length: 14 residues. The DNA for the CDR3 is TGCGCCAGGAGCTTGGTCAGGGGGAGCACTGGAGCTTTCTTT. Protein product: CARSLVRGSTGAFF.

This clonotype was found many times. This sequence joins TRBV4-1 and TRBJ2-2; 7 bases align to TRBD1. The CDR3 runs to 16 residues. The ends lost 0 bases at V and 2 bases at J; junction bases unmatched: 3. Per the germline V gene, CDR1 is MGHRA and CDR2 is YSYEKL. DNA of the CDR3: TGCGCCAGCAGCCAAGAGGGACAGCACAACACCGGGGAGCTGTTTTTT. Translation gives CASSQEGQHNTGELFF.

J is TRBJ2-7 and V is TRBV6-6; D uncertain. Germline values: CDR1 MNHNY, CDR2 SVGAGI (reference sequence). This CDR3 has 15 residues. V lost 0 bases and J lost 4, with 13 bases in between. CDR3 protein: CASSYSSLGRYEQYF. CDR3 coding DNA: TGTGCCAGCAGTTACTCGTCCCTGGGCCGTTACGAGCAGTACTTC.